The 28 T cell receptor beta chains reported below all come from one sample, sequenced in a study of lymphopenia after photon versus proton radiotherapy. Clones were read by immunoSEQ multiplex PCR, and TCRdb kept only the in-frame ones, dropping some. The data show over 50,000 clones, more than 75% seen once. The sequencing here drew on peripheral blood, taken from a patient treated with photon-based radiotherapy. The receptors originated from a man aged 40-55 years with gastric cancer.

The V call is TRBV10-3, the J call TRBJ2-4, with D hard to call. CDR1 and CDR2 (germline): ENHRY, SYGVKD. This CDR3 has 15 amino acids. Deletions cut 3 bases from V and 0 bases from J, with 9 bases between. CDR3 sequence reads: CAISEWWAAKNIQYF. The CDR3, as DNA: TGTGCCATCAGTGAATGGTGGGCAGCCAAAAACATTCAGTACTTC.

The gene calls are TRBV2 and TRBJ2-7; D may be TRBD1 or TRBD2 (5 bases each). The CDR3 covers 14 residues. Looked up from germline, CDR1 is SNHLY and CDR2 is FYNNEI. V lost 4 bases and J lost 11, with 21 bases in between. The DNA for the CDR3 is TGTGCCAGCAGTGTGGGGCCGGGGATGAGGGGCGAGTACTTC. This gives the protein CASSVGPGMRGEYF.

The V call is TRBV10-3, the J call TRBJ2-6, with a possible D match to TRBD1 (6 bases). The V end was cut by 2 bases, the J end by 0 bases, with 14 bases between. This CDR3 has 18 residues. Germline-derived CDR1 and CDR2 are ENHRY and SYGVKD. Written as DNA, the CDR3 is TGTGCCATCAGTGAGGGGGGACACGTTCTCTCTGGGGCCAACGTCCTGACTTTC. Residues: CAISEGGHVLSGANVLTF.

V is TRBV29-1 and J is TRBJ1-1, with 8 bases aligning to TRBD1. Unmatched junction bases numbered 11, after V lost 6 bases and J lost 8 bases. The CDR3 runs to 13 residues. Germline V CDR1 and CDR2: SQVTM, ANQGSEA. The CDR3 sequence is CSVAISRDREAFF. The CDR3 bases are TGCAGCGTGGCCATAAGCCGGGACAGGGAAGCTTTCTTT. Full variable domain (rest looked up from reference TRBV29-1 and TRBJ1-1): SAVISQKPSRDICQRGTSLTIQCQVDSQVTMMFWYRQQPGQSLTLIATANQGSEATYESGFVIDKFPISRPNLTFSTLTVSNMSPEDSSIYLCSVAISRDREAFFGQGTRLTVV.

CDR3: CASSLRYSYEQYF. The CDR3 region has the DNA TGTGCCAGCAGCTTGAGGTACTCCTACGAGCAGTACTTC. The chain joins TRBV5-6 to TRBJ2-7; D not resolved. CDR1 and CDR2 (germline): SGHDT, YYEEEE. This CDR3 comprises 13 residues. V lost 1 base to trimming and J lost 0 bases, with 5 bases between them.

The chain links TRBV13 to TRBJ2-3; tentatively, D is TRBD2 (6 bases). This CDR3 has 15 residues. V shed 2 bases and J shed 5 bases, with 14 bases lying between them. Germline V lookup: CDR1 PRHDT, CDR2 FYEKMQ (reference sequence). CDR3: CASSLIGGPGDTQYF. CDR3 nucleotide sequence: TGTGCCAGCAGCTTAATCGGGGGACCCGGAGATACGCAGTATTTT.

The genes are TRBV5-6 and TRBJ1-2, with 7 positions matching TRBD1. The CDR3 is made up of 15 amino acids. Germline CDR1 and CDR2: SGHDT and YYEEEE. J lost 6 bases, V lost 5 bases, and 13 bases had no gene match. The CDR3 is CASRAWGGGIDGYTF. In DNA, the CDR3 is TGTGCCAGCAGGGCGTGGGGAGGGGGCATAGATGGCTACACCTTC.

The chain employs TRBV19 and TRBJ2-2; D is possibly TRBD1 or TRBD2 (5 bases each). Germline CDR1 reads LNHDA; CDR2 reads SQIVND (reference sequence). There are 18 residues in the CDR3. Trimming pared 0 bases from V and 6 bases from J, leaving 20 bases between. The CDR3 here is CASSIDLWGKGLAGELFF. The CDR3 coding sequence is TGTGCCAGTAGTATAGATCTTTGGGGGAAGGGTCTAGCCGGGGAGCTGTTTTTT.

V is TRBV27 and J is TRBJ1-2; D remains ambiguous. V lost 7 bases, J lost 4 bases, and 13 bases lay in between. CDR1 MNHEY and CDR2 SMNVEV come from the germline V gene (reference sequence). The CDR3 length is 13 residues. The CDR3 DNA reads as TGTGCCAGCACTGACGGAAAACGCTATGGCTACACCTTC. Residues: CASTDGKRYGYTF.

V is TRBV9 and J is TRBJ2-5, with 7 bases lining up with TRBD1. Germline V gene sequence: CDR1 SGDLS, CDR2 YYNGEE. After removal of 3 bases from V and 1 base from J, the junction contained 3 bases not matched to a gene. CDR3 length: 14 residues. The CDR3 coding sequence is TGTGCCAGCAGCGCGGGACAGTTCCAAGAGACCCAGTACTTC. Protein product: CASSAGQFQETQYF.

CDR3 nucleotides: TGTGCCTGGAGTGTAGGCGGGCGGCAGGAGCAGTACTTC. Residues: CAWSVGGRQEQYF. The chain couples TRBV30 to TRBJ2-5, with TRBD2 as a possible D gene (5 bases). CDR3 length: 13 amino acids. Germline values: CDR1 GTSNPN, CDR2 SVGIG (reference sequence). The V end was cut by 0 bases, the J end by 11 bases, with 16 bases between.

In the case of this clone: Within the sample, other DNA sequences also encode this same CDR3. V and J are TRBV7-2 and TRBJ1-2, with D maybe TRBD1 (6 bases). V gave up 5 bases and J gave up 4 bases, with 17 bases separating them. The germline V gene encodes CDR1 SGHTA and CDR2 FQGNSA. The CDR3 runs 15 residues. The DNA of the CDR3 is TGTGCCAGCAGCCTAGGGGGGGGGCTAGGCTATGGCTACACCTTC. Translated, it gives CASSLGGGLGYGYTF.

The chain employs TRBV5-4 and TRBJ2-1; D is ambiguous. The CDR3 runs to 16 residues. V gave up 5 bases and J gave up 6 bases, with 21 bases separating them. The germline gives CDR1 SGHNT, CDR2 YYREEE (reference sequence). The CDR3 DNA reads TGTGCCAGCAGACCGGGCGACAAAATGGTAGCCAATGAGCAGTTCTTC. Residues: CASRPGDKMVANEQFF.

This clone has just one count. This chain links TRBV5-1 with TRBJ2-2; D possibly matches TRBD1 or TRBD2 (5 bases each). The CDR3 sequence is 15 residues long. V was trimmed by 0 bases and J by 3 bases, leaving 9 bases between them. CDR1 is SGHRS and CDR2 is YFSETQ in the germline V gene. CDR3 sequence: CASSLAGPHTGELFF. The CDR3 region has the DNA TGCGCCAGCAGCTTGGCGGGGCCTCACACCGGGGAGCTGTTTTTT.

This clone was detected only once. The chain carries TRBV6-5 and TRBJ2-1, with a possible D match to TRBD2 (5 bases). Germline V gives CDR1 MNHEY, CDR2 SVGAGI. The CDR3 sequence is 15 residues long. V was clipped by 6 bases and J by 3 bases, with 15 bases between them. The chain's CDR3 is CASSPDPGYYNEQFF. CDR3 sequence (DNA): TGTGCCAGCAGCCCCGACCCGGGATACTACAATGAGCAGTTCTTC.

The rearrangement links TRBV12-1 to TRBJ2-1; the table calls TRBD2, which could not be checked here. TRBV12-1 is marked as a pseudogene. This CDR3 contains 18 residues. For the CDR3, the DNA is TGTGCCAGCAGCTTTGATAAGGCGGGGGGGCCGTCCTACAATGAGCAGTTCTTC. Protein product: CASSFDKAGGPSYNEQFF.

The chain is built from TRBV29-1 and TRBJ1-1; D possibly corresponds to TRBD1 (6 bases). CDR1 is SQVTM and CDR2 is ANQGSEA in the germline V gene. CDR3 length: 13 amino acids. Trimming pared 6 bases from V and 1 base from J, leaving 12 bases between. The CDR3 sequence is CSVKDSPNTEAFF. CDR3 coding DNA: TGCAGCGTGAAGGACAGTCCGAACACTGAAGCTTTCTTT.

The rearrangement links TRBV5-6 to TRBJ1-3; possibly TRBD1 for D (5 bases). This CDR3 has 17 residues. CDR1 SGHDT and CDR2 YYEEEE come from the germline V gene. V was cut by 4 bases and J by 0 bases, with 17 bases left in between. CDR3 sequence (DNA): TGTGCCAGCAGCCCGGGGGGATTCTTTTCCTCTGGAAACACCATATATTTT. Amino acid sequence: CASSPGGFFSSGNTIYF.

V gene TRBV7-3 combines with J gene TRBJ2-1; weak D call: TRBD2 (5 bases). The CDR3 covers 15 residues. V lost 5 bases, J lost 8 bases, and 19 bases lay in between. The germline gives CDR1 SGHTA, CDR2 FQGTGA. The CDR3 region is CASSPSGRGYDEQFF. The CDR3 DNA sequence: TGTGCCAGCAGCCCCAGCGGAAGAGGGTACGATGAGCAGTTCTTC.

The V gene is TRBV19, the J gene TRBJ2-5, with 7 nucleotides matching TRBD1. Germline V gene lookup returns CDR1 LNHDA and CDR2 SQIVND (reference sequence). J was trimmed by 1 base and V by 5 bases; bases with no gene match: 4. CDR3 length: 14 amino acids. This chain's CDR3 is CASSPRTGQETQYF. CDR3 nucleotides: TGTGCCAGTAGTCCTAGGACAGGCCAAGAGACCCAGTACTTC.

In DNA form, the CDR3 reads TGCGCCAGCAGCCAAGAATTAATTAGGACAGGGATCTCCTACGAGCAGTACTTC. The encoded protein is CASSQELIRTGISYEQYF. This rearrangement joins TRBV4-3 to TRBJ2-7, with 8 bases matching TRBD1. CDR1 is LGHNA, CDR2 YSLEER, per germline. CDR3 length: 18 residues. V lost 0 bases, J lost 0 bases, and 10 bases stayed unmatched.

The chain couples TRBV18 to TRBJ2-2, with TRBD1 as a possible D gene (5 bases). The germline V gene has CDR1 KGHSH and CDR2 LQKENI. The V end was cut by 3 bases, the J end by 6 bases, with 14 bases between. This CDR3 region has 15 residues. CDR3 nucleotides: TGTGCCAGCTCACCCAATGAAGGGGTTGCCGGGGAGCTGTTTTTT. The encoded protein is CASSPNEGVAGELFF.

The chain recombines TRBV11-3 with TRBJ2-2; possible D gene TRBD1, 6 bases. Germline CDR1 and CDR2: SGHNT and YENEEA. V was cut by 4 bases and J by 1 base, with 10 bases left in between. The CDR3 is 15 amino acids. In nucleotides, the CDR3 is TGTGCCAGCAGCTCCGACAGGCGGAACACCGGGGAGCTGTTTTTT. Protein: CASSSDRRNTGELFF.

The rearrangement links TRBV9 to TRBJ1-2; 7 positions agree with TRBD1. The germline V gene encodes CDR1 SGDLS and CDR2 YYNGEE. This CDR3 comprises 15 residues. The junction had 8 bases not matched to a gene; V was cut back by 4 bases and J by 2 bases. The CDR3 is CASSPQGDLNYGYTF. For the CDR3, the DNA is TGTGCCAGCAGCCCTCAGGGGGATCTAAACTATGGCTACACCTTC.

The genes are TRBV9 and TRBJ2-2, with a weak D call TRBD1 (6 bases). This CDR3 contains 17 residues. Germline values: CDR1 SGDLS, CDR2 YYNGEE. V lost 6 bases to trimming and J lost 0 bases, with 18 bases between them. The CDR3 DNA follows: TGTGCCAGCACGAGCCCCCGGGGACAATCGAACACCGGGGAGCTGTTTTTT. It codes for CASTSPRGQSNTGELFF.

Here the CDR3 reads CASSPNPGGGLGGQPQHF. In nucleotides, the CDR3 is TGTGCCAGCAGCCCTAATCCCGGTGGGGGCCTTGGGGGTCAGCCCCAGCATTTT. The chain carries TRBV7-3 and TRBJ1-5; tentative D call: TRBD1 (6 bases). Germline lookup yields CDR1 SGHTA and CDR2 FQGTGA. The V gene lost 5 bases and the J gene lost 6 bases, with 26 bases spanning the gap. The CDR3 has 18 residues. Based on the CDR3 plus reference TRBV7-3 and TRBJ1-5, the full variable domain is GAGVSQTPSNKVTEKGKYVELRCDPISGHTALYWYRQSLGQGPEFLIYFQGTGAADDSGLPNDRFFAVRPEGSVSTLKIQRTERGDSAVYLCASSPNPGGGLGGQPQHFGDGTRLSIL.

This chain uses TRBV7-9 with TRBJ2-7; D might be TRBD1 (6 bases). Germline CDR1 is SEHNR and CDR2 is FQNEAQ (reference sequence). The CDR3 contains 13 residues. The V end lost 5 bases, the J end lost 8 bases, and 16 bases lay between the germline ends. The CDR3 DNA follows: TGTGCCAGCAGCCCTCCCTTACAGGGTCAGCAGTACTTC. Its translation is CASSPPLQGQQYF. The full variable domain, in which reference TRBV7-9 and TRBJ2-7 provide the parts outside the CDR3, is DTGVSQNPRHKITKRGQNVTFRCDPISEHNRLYWYRQTLGQGPEFLTYFQNEAQLEKSRLLSDRFSAERPKGSFSTLEIQRTEQGDSAMYLCASSPPLQGQQYFGPGTRLTVT.

The chain employs TRBV6-5 and TRBJ2-7; D possibly corresponds to TRBD1 (5 bases). Deletions cut 2 bases from V and 2 bases from J, with 13 bases between. CDR1 and CDR2 (germline): MNHEY, SVGAGI. CDR3 size: 15 residues. The CDR3 region has the DNA TGTGCCAGCAGTTACGGTACAGGTGTAGCCTACGAGCAGTACTTC. Its protein is CASSYGTGVAYEQYF.